Listed here are 6 T cell receptor beta chains from one sample, sequenced in a study of T cells in Graves' hyperthyroidism and ophthalmopathy. The CDR3 regions of TCR beta were amplified from RNA transcripts. When the TCR CDR3 underwent first-round RT-PCR, the HTBI primer set was used. A single record per CDR3 protein comes from TCRdb applying MiXCR to the multiplex PCR reads. The sample lists some 690,000 distinct CDR3 sequences; roughly 17% were seen once. Sequencing used blood. Every receptor here comes from a man aged 50-60 years with Graves' hyperthyroidism.

J is TRBJ1-1 and V is TRBV29-1; D gene uncertain. Germline V gene lookup returns CDR1 SQVTM and CDR2 ANQGSEA. The CDR3 has 14 amino acids. V lost 7 bases, J lost 2 bases, and 17 bases lay in between. Written as DNA, the CDR3 is TGCAGCGGACTGGACCGCCTGAGTAACACTGAAGCTTTCTTT. This sequence encodes CSGLDRLSNTEAFF.

J is TRBJ2-7 and V is TRBV13; possibly TRBD1 or TRBD2 for D (7 bases each). V was cut by 6 bases and J by 3 bases, with 15 bases left in between. The CDR3 contains 14 residues. The V gene's germline CDR1 is PRHDT and CDR2 FYEKMQ (reference sequence). CDR3 residues: CASRLRGGRYEQYF. The CDR3 coding sequence is TGTGCCAGCAGACTCAGGGGGGGTCGCTACGAGCAGTACTTC.

The gene calls are TRBV24-1 and TRBJ2-1; 9 bases are shared with TRBD2. The CDR3 consists of 17 residues. Germline loops: CDR1 KGHDR, CDR2 SFDVKD. V was pared by 3 bases and J by 7 bases, with 12 bases of the junction left unmatched. CDR3 nucleotides: TGTGCCACCAGTGATCATTTCACTTTAGCGGGAGATAATGAGCAGTTCTTC. This codes for CATSDHFTLAGDNEQFF.

Ten or more counts support this clonotype. The chain joins TRBV9 to TRBJ2-2; D is undetermined. V lost 0 bases, J lost 3 bases, and 9 bases lay in between. The germline gives CDR1 SGDLS, CDR2 YYNGEE. This CDR3 contains 15 residues. CDR3 nucleotide sequence: TGTGCCAGCAGCGTAGCTATAAGAGACACCGGGGAGCTGTTTTTT. This codes for CASSVAIRDTGELFF.

This clonotype was counted at least ten times. The V and J genes are TRBV28 and TRBJ2-2; maybe TRBD2 (5 bases). Per the germline V gene, CDR1 is MDHEN and CDR2 is SYDVKM. Trimming removed 2 bases at V and 7 bases at J, with 11 bases between. The CDR3 runs 14 residues. The CDR3 loop is CASSLGSGRGELFF. The DNA of the CDR3 is TGTGCCAGCAGTTTAGGGAGCGGTCGCGGGGAGCTGTTTTTT.

This clonotype appeared a few times. The rearrangement uses TRBV19 and TRBJ1-5; perhaps TRBD1 as D (6 bases). In germline, CDR1 is LNHDA, CDR2 SQIVND (reference sequence). V gave up 5 bases and J gave up 2 bases, with 22 bases separating them. CDR3 length: 18 amino acids. This CDR3 reads CASSVYGAGENGNQPQHF. As DNA, the CDR3 is TGTGCCAGTAGTGTCTACGGTGCAGGGGAAAATGGCAATCAGCCCCAGCATTTT.